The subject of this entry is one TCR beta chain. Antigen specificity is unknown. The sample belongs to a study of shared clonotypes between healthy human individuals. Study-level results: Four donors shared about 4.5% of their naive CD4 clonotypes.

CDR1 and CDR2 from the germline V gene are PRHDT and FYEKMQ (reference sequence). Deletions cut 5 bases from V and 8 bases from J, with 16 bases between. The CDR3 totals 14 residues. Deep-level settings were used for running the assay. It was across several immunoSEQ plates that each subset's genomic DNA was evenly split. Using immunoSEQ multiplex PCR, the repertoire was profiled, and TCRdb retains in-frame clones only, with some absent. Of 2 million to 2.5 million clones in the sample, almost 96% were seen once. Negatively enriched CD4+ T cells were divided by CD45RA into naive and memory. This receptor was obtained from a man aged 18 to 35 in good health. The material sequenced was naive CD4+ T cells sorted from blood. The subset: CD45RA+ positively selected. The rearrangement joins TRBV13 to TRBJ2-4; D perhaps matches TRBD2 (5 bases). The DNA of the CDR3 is TGTGCCAGCAGCCGCGGACTTGTTACGGACATTCAGTACTTC. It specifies CASSRGLVTDIQYF.